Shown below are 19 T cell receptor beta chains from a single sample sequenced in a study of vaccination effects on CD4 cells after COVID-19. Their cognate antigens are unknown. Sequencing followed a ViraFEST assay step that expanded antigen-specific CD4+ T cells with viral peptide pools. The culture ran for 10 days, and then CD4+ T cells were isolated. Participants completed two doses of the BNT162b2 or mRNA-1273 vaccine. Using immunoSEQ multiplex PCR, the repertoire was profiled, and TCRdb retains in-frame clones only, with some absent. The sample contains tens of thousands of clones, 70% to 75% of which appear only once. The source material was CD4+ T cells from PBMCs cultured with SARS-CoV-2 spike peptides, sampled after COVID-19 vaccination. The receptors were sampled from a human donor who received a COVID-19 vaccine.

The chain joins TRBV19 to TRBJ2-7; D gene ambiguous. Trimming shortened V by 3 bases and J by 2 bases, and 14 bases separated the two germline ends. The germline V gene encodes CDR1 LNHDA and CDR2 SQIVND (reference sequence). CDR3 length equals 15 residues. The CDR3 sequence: CASSMLATFPYEQYF. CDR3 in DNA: TGTGCCAGTAGTATGCTCGCGACATTTCCCTACGAGCAGTACTTC.

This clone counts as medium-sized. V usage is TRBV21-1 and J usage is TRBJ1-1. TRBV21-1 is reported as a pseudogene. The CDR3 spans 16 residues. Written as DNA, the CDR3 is TGTGCCAGCAGCAAAGCCGGGCGGGGGAAGGACACTGAAGCTTTCTTT. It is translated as CASSKAGRGKDTEAFF.

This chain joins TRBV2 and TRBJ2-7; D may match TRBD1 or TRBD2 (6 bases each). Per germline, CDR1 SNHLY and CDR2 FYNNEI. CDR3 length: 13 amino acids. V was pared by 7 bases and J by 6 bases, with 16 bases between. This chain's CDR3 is CASKTGGGVEQYF. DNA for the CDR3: TGTGCCAGCAAGACCGGGGGCGGGGTCGAGCAGTACTTC.

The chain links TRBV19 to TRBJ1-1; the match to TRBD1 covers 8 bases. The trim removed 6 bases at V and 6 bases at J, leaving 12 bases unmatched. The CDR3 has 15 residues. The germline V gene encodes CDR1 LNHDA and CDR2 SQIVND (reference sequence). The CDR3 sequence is CASRLQGVVGSEAFF. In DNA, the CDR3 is TGTGCCAGTAGGCTACAGGGGGTGGTAGGTTCTGAAGCTTTCTTT.

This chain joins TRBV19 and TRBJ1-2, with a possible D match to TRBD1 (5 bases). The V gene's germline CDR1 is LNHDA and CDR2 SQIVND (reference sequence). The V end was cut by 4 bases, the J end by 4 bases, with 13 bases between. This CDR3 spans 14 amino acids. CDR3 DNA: TGTGCCAGTAGTACAGGGAACCTATTCTATGGCTACACCTTC. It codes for CASSTGNLFYGYTF.

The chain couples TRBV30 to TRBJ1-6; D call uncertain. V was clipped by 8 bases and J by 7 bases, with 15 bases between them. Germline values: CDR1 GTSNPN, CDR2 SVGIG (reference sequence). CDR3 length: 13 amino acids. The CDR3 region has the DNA TGTGCCCGGATGGCTGCCTTCAATTCACCCCTCCACTTT. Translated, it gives CARMAAFNSPLHF.

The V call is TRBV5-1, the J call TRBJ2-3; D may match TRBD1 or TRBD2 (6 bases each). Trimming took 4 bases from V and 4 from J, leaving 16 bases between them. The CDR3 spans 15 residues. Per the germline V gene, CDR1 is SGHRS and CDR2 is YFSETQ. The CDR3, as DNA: TGCGCCAGCAGCAAGGGACAACCGGGGGCAGATACGCAGTATTTT. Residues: CASSKGQPGADTQYF.

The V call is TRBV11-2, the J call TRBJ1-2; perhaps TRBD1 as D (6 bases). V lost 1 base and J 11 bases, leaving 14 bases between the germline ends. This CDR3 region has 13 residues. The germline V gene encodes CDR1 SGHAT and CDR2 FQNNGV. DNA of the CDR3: TGTGCCAGCAGCTTAGTCATATCAGGGGAGTACACCTTC. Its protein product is CASSLVISGEYTF.

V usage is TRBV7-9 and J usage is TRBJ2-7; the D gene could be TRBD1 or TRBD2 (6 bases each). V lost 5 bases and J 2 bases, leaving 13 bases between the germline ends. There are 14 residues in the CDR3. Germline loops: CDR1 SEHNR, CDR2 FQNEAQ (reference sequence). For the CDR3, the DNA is TGTGCCAGCAGCCGAAGGGGGGCCCCCTACGAGCAGTACTTC. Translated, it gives CASSRRGAPYEQYF.

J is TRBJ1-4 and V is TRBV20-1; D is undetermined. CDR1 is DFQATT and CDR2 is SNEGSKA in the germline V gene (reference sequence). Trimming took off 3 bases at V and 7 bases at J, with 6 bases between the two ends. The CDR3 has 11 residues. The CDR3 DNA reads TGCAGTGCTAGTAGAGGTGAAAAACTGTTTTTT. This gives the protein CSASRGEKLFF.

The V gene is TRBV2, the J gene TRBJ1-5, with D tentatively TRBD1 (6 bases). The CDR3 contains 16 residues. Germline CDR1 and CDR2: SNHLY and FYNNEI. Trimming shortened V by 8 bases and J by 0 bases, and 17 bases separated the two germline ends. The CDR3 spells CASAGRGPGSNQPQHF. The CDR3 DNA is TGTGCCAGCGCGGGCCGGGGGCCGGGTAGCAATCAGCCCCAGCATTTT.

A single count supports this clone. The CDR3 DNA reads TGTGCTAGTCTGGCGACCGGTAGCACAGATACGCAGTATTTT. Translating it yields CASLATGSTDTQYF. The chain has TRBV12-5 and TRBJ2-3; D remains unclear. The CDR3 contains 14 residues. V was cut by 8 bases and J by 0 bases, with 12 bases left in between. The V gene's germline CDR1 is LGHNT and CDR2 FRNRAP.

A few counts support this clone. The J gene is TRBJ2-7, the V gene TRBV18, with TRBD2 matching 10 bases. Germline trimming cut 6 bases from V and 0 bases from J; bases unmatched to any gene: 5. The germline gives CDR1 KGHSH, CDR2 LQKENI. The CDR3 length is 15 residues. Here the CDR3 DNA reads TGTGCCAGCTCCGGGACTAGCGCACTCTCCTACGAGCAGTACTTC. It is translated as CASSGTSALSYEQYF.

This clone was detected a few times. CDR3 sequence: CASSATSGNTGELFF. Here the CDR3 DNA reads TGTGCCAGCAGTGCTACTAGCGGGAACACCGGGGAGCTGTTTTTT. This chain links TRBV6-4 with TRBJ2-2; 8 bases agree with TRBD2. V trimming: 4 bases; J trimming: 1 base; junction bases outside the gene matches: 2. CDR1 and CDR2 (germline): MRHNA, SNTAGT. CDR3 length equals 15 residues.

The CDR3 DNA reads TGTGCCAGCGGTCAAAATAGCGGGGGAACATACAATGAGCAGTTCTTC. Translation gives CASGQNSGGTYNEQFF. The chain combines TRBV3-1 (or the pseudogene TRBV3-2) with TRBJ2-1, with 9 bases identical to TRBD2. Germline-derived CDR1 and CDR2 are LGHDT and YNNKEL (reference sequence). The CDR3 sequence is 16 residues long. V was clipped by 8 bases and J by 4 bases; unmatched bases: 12.

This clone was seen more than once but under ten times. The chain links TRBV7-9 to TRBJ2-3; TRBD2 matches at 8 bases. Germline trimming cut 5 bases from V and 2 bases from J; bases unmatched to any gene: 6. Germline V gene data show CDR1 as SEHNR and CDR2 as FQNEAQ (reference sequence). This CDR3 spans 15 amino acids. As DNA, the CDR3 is TGTGCCAGCAGCCCGGGACTAGAAAACACAGATACGCAGTATTTT. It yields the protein CASSPGLENTDTQYF.

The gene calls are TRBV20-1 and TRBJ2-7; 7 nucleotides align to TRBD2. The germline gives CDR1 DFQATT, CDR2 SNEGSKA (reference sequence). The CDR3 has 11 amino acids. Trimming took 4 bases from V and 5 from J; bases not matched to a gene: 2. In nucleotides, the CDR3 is TGCAGTGCTACTAGCGGCCACGAGCAGTACTTC. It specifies CSATSGHEQYF.

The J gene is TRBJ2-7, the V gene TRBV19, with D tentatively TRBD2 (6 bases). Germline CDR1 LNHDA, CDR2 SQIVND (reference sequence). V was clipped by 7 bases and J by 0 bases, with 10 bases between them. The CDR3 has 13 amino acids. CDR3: CASKEGSSYEQYF. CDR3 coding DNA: TGTGCCAGTAAGGAGGGGTCCTCCTACGAGCAGTACTTC.

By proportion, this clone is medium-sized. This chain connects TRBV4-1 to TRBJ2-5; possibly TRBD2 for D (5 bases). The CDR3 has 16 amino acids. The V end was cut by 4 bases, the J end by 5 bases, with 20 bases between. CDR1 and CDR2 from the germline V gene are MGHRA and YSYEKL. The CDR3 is CASSPRALSSGETQYF. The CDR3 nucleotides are TGCGCCAGCAGCCCCCGGGCACTCTCATCGGGGGAGACCCAGTACTTC.